What follows is one TCR beta chain and its context. What it recognizes is unknown. Assay: immunoSEQ multiplex PCR; the TCRdb copy retains only in-frame clones and omits some. The sample shows more than 55,000 clones, about four fifths of them seen only once. This sample is drawn from a study of OX40 agonist ivuxolimab in advanced cancers. As for the study in general: While on treatment, patients had intravenous ivuxolimab at 0.01 to 10 mg/kg every 2 weeks.

This CDR3 spans 15 amino acids. Trimming took off 0 bases at V and 0 bases at J, with 7 bases between the two ends. CDR1 WNHNN and CDR2 SYGVQD come from the germline V gene (reference sequence). General study findings and limits: Within 6 weeks, CD4+ and CD8+ blood T cells expanded clonally at 0.1 to 3.0 mg/kg. Nonresponders included some who also had low normalized T-cell clonal expansion. In the 0.1-3.0 mg/kg groups, partial responders showed among the lowest expansion.

This receptor was taken from an adult with an advanced solid tumor such as melanoma, head and neck, liver or kidney cancer. The genes are TRBV10-1 and TRBJ2-3, with D uncertain. This material consisted of CD4+ or CD8+ T cells sorted from blood, taken in a trial of the OX40 agonist ivuxolimab. The CDR3 loop is CASSESQTSTDTQYF. As DNA, the CDR3 is TGCGCCAGCAGTGAGTCTCAGACTAGCACAGATACGCAGTATTTT.